These T cell receptor beta chains were read from a single sample in a study of T cells in Graves' hyperthyroidism and ophthalmopathy. TCRdb independently ran MiXCR on the multiplex PCR reads; one entry per CDR3 protein. In the table there are roughly 740,000 distinct CDR3 sequences, approximately 16% of which are singletons. Sequencing was done on a sample of blood. Every receptor here comes from a man aged 18 to 30 with Graves' hyperthyroidism. CDR3s include the opening cysteine and the closing phenylalanine or tryptophan. A D gene is named only where the DNA matches it firmly. Rows may omit the clone size; those that give it use once, few, many or a size class.

>TRBJ2-5|14|TRBV28|many|-
CASSLTGIQETQYF
TGTGCCAGCAGTTTAACAGGGATCCAAGAGACCCAGTACTTC
>TRBJ2-7|13|TRBV28|many|TRBD1
CASTSTGFDEQYF
TGTGCCAGCACCTCGACAGGGTTCGACGAGCAGTACTTC
>TRBJ1-2|13|TRBV3-1|many|TRBD1
CASSQLTGVGYTF
TGTGCCAGCAGCCAATTAACAGGGGTAGGCTACACCTTC
>TRBJ2-3|12|TRBV2|few|-
CASQTSTDTQYF
TGTGCCAGCCAGACTAGCACAGATACGCAGTATTTT
>TRBJ2-5|12|TRBV20-1|-|-
CSVRGFIETQYF
TGCAGTGTTCGGGGTTTTATAGAGACCCAGTACTTC
>TRBJ1-1|13|TRBV20-1|many|-
CSARVGRRTEAFF
TGCAGTGCTAGAGTTGGACGACGAACTGAAGCTTTCTTT
>TRBJ1-1|14|TRBV5-6|few|-
CASSHLEGRSEAFF
TGTGCCAGCAGCCATTTAGAGGGGAGATCTGAAGCTTTCTTT
>TRBJ2-1|16|TRBV4-1|-|TRBD2
CASSYTGGRRGNEQFF
TGCGCCAGCAGCTATACTGGCGGGAGACGGGGTAATGAGCAGTTCTTC
>TRBJ2-5|12|TRBV30|many|TRBD2
CASRLAVETQYF
TGTGCCTCCCGACTAGCGGTGGAGACCCAGTACTTC
>TRBJ2-2|12|TRBV5-5|-|-
CASSKTTGELFF
TGTGCCAGCAGCAAAACCACCGGGGAGCTGTTTTTT
>TRBJ2-1|13|TRBV30|many|-
CAWSVFAYNEQFF
TGTGCCTGGAGTGTGTTTGCCTACAATGAGCAGTTCTTC
>TRBJ2-1|17|TRBV7-9|-|-
CASSLRGTLGGNNEQFF
TGTGCCAGCAGCTTAAGGGGGACCCTCGGGGGGAACAATGAGCAGTTCTTC
>TRBJ2-7|12|TRBV12-3/TRBV12-4|many|-
CASRGLEDEQYF
TGTGCCAGCAGGGGGCTAGAAGACGAGCAGTACTTC
>TRBJ1-1|16|TRBV18|many|-
CASSLQSVARDTEAFF
TGTGCCAGCTCACTCCAGTCTGTGGCCCGGGACACTGAAGCTTTCTTT
>TRBJ2-3|15|TRBV20-1|many|TRBD2
CSAPEGSGSPDTQYF
TGCAGTGCTCCAGAGGGTAGCGGGAGCCCAGATACGCAGTATTTT
>TRBJ2-6|16|TRBV5-1|-|-
CASSSTVLSGANVLTF
TGCGCCAGCAGCTCGACAGTTCTCTCTGGGGCCAACGTCCTGACTTTC
>TRBJ1-5|13|TRBV12-3/TRBV12-4|few|-
CASTPGFDQPQHF
TGTGCCAGTACCCCCGGTTTCGATCAGCCCCAGCATTTT
>TRBJ2-7|18|TRBV7-6|-|TRBD2
CASSLGRESGSSTSEQYF
TGTGCCAGCAGCTTAGGGAGGGAAAGCGGGAGTTCAACGTCCGAGCAGTACTTC
>TRBJ2-3|17|TRBV2|many|TRBD2
CASSGLAGVGGTDTQYF
TGTGCCAGCAGCGGACTAGCGGGAGTAGGGGGCACAGATACGCAGTATTTT
>TRBJ2-5|18|TRBV6-1|few|-
CASSDGPWGRQYQETQYF
TGTGCCAGCAGTGACGGGCCGTGGGGGCGCCAGTACCAAGAGACCCAGTACTTC
>TRBJ1-2|17|TRBV10-3|few|-
CAISESGRGASGYGYTF
TGTGCCATCAGTGAGTCCGGCAGGGGCGCCTCGGGCTATGGCTACACCTTC
>TRBJ1-1|14|TRBV4-1|few|-
CASSQFGPNTEAFF
TGCGCCAGCAGCCAGTTCGGACCGAACACTGAAGCTTTCTTT
>TRBJ1-1|15|TRBV20-1|-|TRBD1
CSASPQGAGGTEAFF
TGCAGTGCTAGTCCCCAGGGGGCTGGGGGCACTGAAGCTTTCTTT
>TRBJ1-4|16|TRBV30|many|TRBD1
CAWTPDRDRVNEKLFF
TGTGCCTGGACCCCCGACCGGGACAGGGTTAACGAAAAACTGTTTTTT
>TRBJ2-5|15|TRBV20-1|many|-
CSARVGSDRQETQYF
TGCAGTGCTAGAGTTGGATCGGACAGACAAGAGACCCAGTACTTC